Reported below is one TCR beta chain. The data are from a study of cytotoxic CD8 clonotypes in ibrutinib-treated CLL. Method: immunoSEQ multiplex PCR; TCRdb's copy keeps in-frame clones and lacks some. This sample carries about 140,000 clones, around 81% of them seen once, and the ten largest clones take about 7.6%. Here the sequenced sample was PBMCs, taken after 36 months of ibrutinib treatment. The sequence was collected from a human donor with chronic lymphocytic leukemia.

CDR3 coding DNA: TGTGCCAGCAGCTCCCGGGAATGGGAGGGAAAGAGTGAGACCCAGTACTTC. It encodes CASSSREWEGKSETQYF. V and J are TRBV11-3 and TRBJ2-5, with TRBD2 matching over 7 bases. The CDR3 has 17 amino acids. Unmatched junction bases numbered 16, after V lost 4 bases and J lost 5 bases. Germline V CDR1 and CDR2: SGHNT, YENEEA.